Listed here are 29 T cell receptor beta chains from one sample, sequenced in a study of a mutant IDH1 vaccine in newly diagnosed glioma. Antigens of these TCRs are unknown. TCRdb keeps only in-frame clones here, not all; method: immunoSEQ multiplex PCR. The sample holds about 54,000 clones, around four fifths seen once. Time point noted: week 35, safety follow-up. The study gave 300 ug of mutant IDH1 20-mer peptide per vaccine dose, with topical imiquimod. The sample here was PBMCs, taken from a glioma patient whose treatment included an IDH1 peptide vaccine. The receptors originated from a woman aged 18-29 years with glioma.

The chain recombines TRBV11-2 with TRBJ2-1; 9 bases match TRBD2. J gave up 8 bases and V 5 bases, and 13 bases lay outside the gene matches. Germline values: CDR1 SGHAT, CDR2 FQNNGV. CDR3 length: 16 amino acids. This chain's CDR3 is CASSPGGAGGLDEQFF. Here the CDR3 DNA reads TGTGCCAGCAGCCCTGGAGGAGCGGGGGGCCTGGATGAGCAGTTCTTC.

Here the CDR3 DNA reads TGTGCCATGCGACTAGCGGGAGAGGCCCTAGGAGGCGAGACCCAGTACTTC. Translating it yields CAMRLAGEALGGETQYF. The genes are TRBV6-7 and TRBJ2-5, with 12 bases lining up with TRBD2. TRBV6-7 is an ORF, with its function uncertain. The junction had 17 bases not matched to a gene; V was cut back by 10 bases and J by 5 bases. This CDR3 is built from 17 residues.

The CDR3, as DNA: TGTGCCAGCAGTTTATCCCCGGGGGCGGATGGTGGCGAGCAGTACTTC. As protein: CASSLSPGADGGEQYF. This sequence joins TRBV27 and TRBJ2-7; the D call may be TRBD1 or TRBD2 (6 bases each). V was pared by 0 bases and J by 6 bases, with 18 bases between. The germline CDR1 and CDR2 sequences are MNHEY and SMNVEV (reference sequence). This CDR3 has 16 residues.

This clone was seen just once. The rearrangement uses TRBV27 and TRBJ2-5, with 7 bases lining up with TRBD2. J lost 5 bases, V lost 2 bases, and 11 bases had no gene match. The CDR3 contains 16 residues. CDR1 is MNHEY, CDR2 SMNVEV, per germline (reference sequence). In DNA form, the CDR3 reads TGTGCCAGCAGTTTAACGGGGAGGGCGGGGATTGAGACCCAGTACTTC. Translated: CASSLTGRAGIETQYF.

This clone was picked up one time. The chain recombines TRBV5-4 with TRBJ1-1; 8 bases agree with TRBD1. The V gene end was trimmed by 3 bases and the J gene end by 0 bases; junction bases not matched to a gene: 4. This CDR3 contains 15 residues. Per the germline V gene, CDR1 is SGHNT and CDR2 is YYREEE (reference sequence). DNA for the CDR3: TGTGCCAGCAGCTGGGGGGACAGGATGAACACTGAAGCTTTCTTT. It encodes CASSWGDRMNTEAFF.

This chain links TRBV21-1 with TRBJ1-1; the table's D call of TRBD1 was not tested on the DNA. TRBV21-1 is an annotated pseudogene. The CDR3 covers 16 residues. CDR3 in amino acids: CASSNLTGLMNTEAFF. The CDR3 DNA follows: TGTGCCAGCAGCAACCTTACAGGGCTTATGAACACTGAAGCTTTCTTT.

The chain has TRBV21-1 and TRBJ2-1; TRBD2, the D gene given by the table, was not confirmed from the DNA. TRBV21-1 counts as a pseudogene. This CDR3 comprises 17 residues. The chain's CDR3 is CASSKGLAGGSRGEQFF. The CDR3 nucleotides read TGTGCCAGCAGCAAAGGCCTAGCGGGAGGGTCAAGAGGTGAGCAGTTCTTC.

This clone was counted only a few times. The rearrangement uses TRBV2 and TRBJ1-4, with D unresolved. The CDR3 has 14 residues. Trimming shortened V by 4 bases and J by 0 bases, and 6 bases separated the two germline ends. Germline V lookup: CDR1 SNHLY, CDR2 FYNNEI. The CDR3 spells CASSVVATNEKLFF. For the CDR3, the DNA is TGTGCCAGCAGTGTTGTGGCAACTAATGAAAAACTGTTTTTT.

This sequence joins TRBV6-5 and TRBJ2-1; TRBD2 matches at 10 bases. This CDR3 comprises 16 residues. V gave up 1 base and J gave up 7 bases; unmatched junction bases: 7. CDR1 is MNHEY, CDR2 SVGAGI, per germline. CDR3: CASSYFPSGGENEQFF. Written as DNA, the CDR3 is TGTGCCAGCAGTTACTTCCCTAGCGGGGGAGAAAATGAGCAGTTCTTC.

The chain is built from TRBV9 and TRBJ2-7; D is unresolved. CDR3 length equals 13 residues. V lost 3 bases to trimming and J lost 0 bases, with 7 bases between them. Germline V gene lookup returns CDR1 SGDLS and CDR2 YYNGEE. The CDR3 reads CASSAPGSYEQYF. In nucleotides, the CDR3 is TGTGCCAGCAGCGCGCCGGGCTCCTACGAGCAGTACTTC. The complete variable domain, with remaining parts taken from reference TRBV9 and TRBJ2-7, reads DSGVTQTPKHLITATGQRVTLRCSPRSGDLSVYWYQQSLDQGLQFLIQYYNGEERAKGNILERFSAQQFPDLHSELNLSSLELGDSALYFCASSAPGSYEQYFGPGTRLTVT.

This chain connects TRBV9 to TRBJ2-2; 8 bases map to TRBD2. CDR1 is SGDLS, CDR2 YYNGEE, per germline. The ends lost 9 bases at V and 1 base at J; junction bases unmatched: 11. CDR3 length: 16 residues. As DNA, the CDR3 is TGTGCCACCCCGGGGCAGCGGGGGAGGAACACCGGGGAGCTGTTTTTT. Its protein product is CATPGQRGRNTGELFF.

The CDR3 loop is CATSIEGYGSEQYF. CDR3 DNA sequence: TGTGCCACCAGCATAGAGGGGTACGGTTCCGAGCAGTACTTC. The chain is built from TRBV15 and TRBJ2-7; either TRBD1 or TRBD2 may supply D (5 bases each). This CDR3 region has 14 residues. Trimming shortened V by 4 bases and J by 6 bases, and 16 bases separated the two germline ends. Per the germline V gene, CDR1 is LNHNV and CDR2 is YYDKDF (reference sequence).

The genes are TRBV9 and TRBJ2-3; possibly TRBD2 for D (5 bases). V gave up 0 bases and J gave up 3 bases, with 11 bases separating them. This CDR3 has 15 residues. The germline V gene encodes CDR1 SGDLS and CDR2 YYNGEE. CDR3 region: CASSVGAVWTDTQYF. As DNA, the CDR3 is TGTGCCAGCAGCGTAGGAGCGGTGTGGACAGATACGCAGTATTTT.

The rearrangement links TRBV7-2 to TRBJ2-7, with D possibly matching TRBD1 (6 bases). This CDR3 region has 15 residues. The V end lost 0 bases, the J end lost 1 base, and 10 bases lay between the germline ends. From germline, CDR1 is SGHTA and CDR2 FQGNSA. CDR3 sequence reads: CASSLAKTGSYEQYF. CDR3 coding DNA: TGTGCCAGCAGCTTAGCCAAGACAGGATCCTACGAGCAGTACTTC. The entire variable domain, with the rest obtained from reference TRBV7-2 and TRBJ2-7, is as follows: GAGVSQSPSNKVTEKGKDVELRCDPISGHTALYWYRQSLGQGLEFLIYFQGNSAPDKSGLPSDRFSAERTGGSVSTLTIQRTQQEDSAVYLCASSLAKTGSYEQYFGPGTRLTVT.

This chain connects TRBV9 to TRBJ2-3; 8 bases are a match to TRBD2. CDR3 length: 18 residues. Trimming removed 5 bases from V and 2 bases from J; junction bases left unmatched: 16. From germline, CDR1 is SGDLS and CDR2 YYNGEE. As DNA, the CDR3 is TGTGCCAGCAGTCCTACTCCATCCACTAGCGGCCACACAGATACGCAGTATTTT. Amino acid sequence: CASSPTPSTSGHTDTQYF.

V usage is TRBV7-6 and J usage is TRBJ2-3, with 15 bases fitting TRBD2. V shed 4 bases and J 10 bases; nucleotides not matched to a gene: 9. The length of the CDR3 is 16 residues. Per germline, CDR1 SGHVS and CDR2 FNYEAQ. In nucleotides, the CDR3 is TGTGCCAGCAGCTCCCGGACTAGCGGGGGGGAAATGTCGCAGTATTTT. It codes for CASSSRTSGGEMSQYF.

This clone has more than one count but fewer than ten. J is TRBJ2-7 and V is TRBV15; D may be TRBD1 (6 bases). The CDR3 loop spans 15 amino acids. V lost 8 bases, J lost 5 bases, and 22 bases lay in between. CDR1 and CDR2 (germline): LNHNV, YYDKDF (reference sequence). CDR3 residues: CATYRTVPLGHEQYF. The CDR3 DNA reads as TGTGCCACCTATAGGACAGTACCATTAGGCCACGAGCAGTACTTC.

The V and J genes are TRBV9 and TRBJ1-2; D is unresolved. The CDR3 extends over 14 amino acids. The V gene lost 0 bases and the J gene lost 8 bases, with 14 bases spanning the gap. Germline V gene sequence: CDR1 SGDLS, CDR2 YYNGEE. This CDR3 reads CASSVGPALKGYTF. CDR3 nucleotides: TGTGCCAGCAGCGTAGGGCCCGCCCTTAAGGGCTACACCTTC.

The chain uses TRBV10-2 and TRBJ1-4; D unclear. Trimming left V 8 bases short and J 4 bases short, with 2 bases between. From germline, CDR1 is WSHSY and CDR2 SAAADI. The CDR3 runs to 10 residues. This CDR3 reads CASGNEKLFF. In DNA form, the CDR3 reads TGCGCCAGCGGTAATGAAAAACTGTTTTTT.

The chain carries TRBV6-5 and TRBJ1-2, with D possibly TRBD1 on 5 matching bases. This CDR3 is built from 13 residues. The ends were cut back, 5 bases at V and 6 bases at J, with 13 bases in the middle. CDR1 and CDR2 from the germline V gene are MNHEY and SVGAGI. The CDR3 sequence is CASSGRTLHGYTF. The CDR3 coding sequence is TGTGCCAGCAGTGGCCGGACACTCCATGGCTACACCTTC.

This sequence joins TRBV4-1 and TRBJ1-1, with a weak D call TRBD1 (5 bases). The V and J ends lost 0 bases and 5 bases respectively, with 13 bases between them. Germline CDR1 is MGHRA and CDR2 is YSYEKL. This CDR3 is 15 amino acids long. The CDR3 DNA reads TGCGCCAGCAGCCAAGATCTAACCTGGGGGACTGAAGCTTTCTTT. Amino acid sequence: CASSQDLTWGTEAFF.

The chain couples TRBV5-1 to TRBJ2-3; 11 bases are a match to TRBD2. With V trimmed by 4 bases and J by 3 bases, 13 bases remained unmatched. The CDR3 covers 18 residues. Germline assignment: CDR1 SGHRS and CDR2 YFSETQ. The chain's CDR3 is CASSSKGTSGRRTDTQYF. CDR3 nucleotides: TGCGCCAGCAGCAGCAAGGGGACTAGCGGCAGGAGGACAGATACGCAGTATTTT. Full variable domain (rest looked up from reference TRBV5-1 and TRBJ2-3): KAGVTQTPRYLIKTRGQQVTLSCSPISGHRSVSWYQQTPGQGLQFLFEYFSETQRNKGNFPGRFSGRQFSNSRSEMNVSTLELGDSALYLCASSSKGTSGRRTDTQYFGPGTRLTVL.

This rearrangement joins TRBV7-6 to TRBJ1-1; 7 bases align to TRBD1. Germline-derived CDR1 and CDR2 are SGHVS and FNYEAQ. CDR3 size: 17 residues. Losses at the gene ends were 0 bases for V and 1 base for J; bases not matched to a gene: 8. The CDR3 loop reads CASSLAGGRGQNTEAFF. The CDR3 DNA reads TGTGCCAGCAGCTTAGCAGGGGGCCGGGGGCAGAACACTGAAGCTTTCTTT.

The chain recombines TRBV10-3 with TRBJ2-1; 11 positions match TRBD1. Germline V lookup: CDR1 ENHRY, CDR2 SYGVKD. The CDR3 covers 14 residues. The junction had 6 bases not matched to a gene; V was cut back by 8 bases and J by 6 bases. CDR3: CAIQGQGAGNEQFF. CDR3 coding DNA: TGTGCCATCCAAGGACAGGGGGCAGGCAATGAGCAGTTCTTC.

The chain recombines TRBV10-2 with TRBJ2-5; TRBD2 matches 7 bases. This CDR3 region has 14 residues. Unmatched junction bases numbered 10, after V lost 8 bases and J lost 4 bases. Germline CDR1 is WSHSY and CDR2 is SAAADI. This CDR3 reads CASHGGGAGETQYF. CDR3 nucleotide sequence: TGCGCCAGCCACGGCGGGGGAGCGGGAGAGACCCAGTACTTC.

This chain connects TRBV19 to TRBJ1-5; unclear D gene. The ends were cut back, 5 bases at V and 5 bases at J, with 16 bases in the middle. CDR3 size: 15 residues. In germline, CDR1 is LNHDA, CDR2 SQIVND (reference sequence). The CDR3 reads CASSWGGSPYQPQHF. The CDR3 DNA reads as TGTGCCAGTAGTTGGGGTGGGTCCCCATATCAGCCCCAGCATTTT.

This clone was seen a handful of times. V usage is TRBV7-9 and J usage is TRBJ1-1; 9 bases are a match to TRBD1. The germline V gene encodes CDR1 SEHNR and CDR2 FQNEAQ (reference sequence). The CDR3 is made up of 15 amino acids. Germline trimming cut 5 bases from V and 5 bases from J; bases unmatched to any gene: 9. The CDR3 region has the DNA TGTGCCAGCAGCAATTACAGGGGGCGGGGGACTGAAGCTTTCTTT. As protein: CASSNYRGRGTEAFF.

V usage is TRBV27 and J usage is TRBJ2-7, with D perhaps TRBD2 (5 bases). The V end was cut by 2 bases, the J end by 10 bases, with 18 bases between. This CDR3 spans 14 amino acids. Germline CDR1 reads MNHEY; CDR2 reads SMNVEV (reference sequence). The CDR3 region has the DNA TGTGCCAGCAGTTTAAGAAATGAGGGAGCCAGCCAGTACTTC. Translation gives CASSLRNEGASQYF.

V usage is TRBV14 and J usage is TRBJ1-6; D may be TRBD1 (5 bases). Germline loops: CDR1 SGHDN, CDR2 FVKESK. V was shortened by 3 bases and J by 10 bases, with 7 bases between the two germline ends. The CDR3 extends over 12 amino acids. The CDR3 region has the DNA TGTGCCAGCAGCCATACAGGATCACCCCTCCACTTT. This translates into CASSHTGSPLHF.